Below, 17 T cell receptor beta chains from the same sample are listed, as sequenced in a study of tumor and adjacent non-tumor tissue in lung cancer. The template was RNA from unsorted bulk tissue. The library came from three nested PCR rounds adapted from ARM-PCR protocols. TCRdb re-derived calls from the multiplex PCR reads in MiXCR, one entry per CDR3 protein. The table records tens of thousands of distinct CDR3 sequences, around four fifths of them present only once. Material: lung tumor tissue. All receptors derive from a woman in her 50s with non-small cell lung cancer.

V usage is TRBV6-5 and J usage is TRBJ2-7; D is undetermined. The CDR3 contains 14 residues. The V and J ends lost 4 bases and 0 bases respectively, with 10 bases between them. Germline V gene data show CDR1 as MNHEY and CDR2 as SVGAGI. CDR3 bases: TGTGCCAGCAGTTGGGTGTGGAACTCCTACGAGCAGTACTTC. Translated: CASSWVWNSYEQYF.

This clonotype occurred many times. The J gene is TRBJ2-4, the V gene TRBV20-1; unclear D gene. The CDR3 length is 11 residues. V dropped 7 bases and J dropped 9 bases, with 13 bases sitting between them. Germline lookup yields CDR1 DFQATT and CDR2 SNEGSKA (reference sequence). DNA of the CDR3: TGCAGTGTCCCGAGGACCGGCATTCAGTACTTC. Protein sequence: CSVPRTGIQYF.

A remark on this clonotype: In this CDR3 the conserved last residue, phenylalanine or tryptophan, is missing, so a read error is likely. The chain combines TRBV6-1 with TRBJ2-7, with TRBD1 matching 8 bases. This CDR3 region has 15 residues. Germline V gives CDR1 MNHNS, CDR2 SASEGT. The CDR3 DNA reads TGTGCCAGCACTGAAAATCCGGGACAGGCCTACGAGCAGTACCTC. Translated: CASTENPGQAYEQYL.

This sequence joins TRBV20-1 and TRBJ2-3, with a tentative D call TRBD1 (6 bases). V lost 5 bases and J lost 11, with 17 bases in between. The CDR3 has 12 residues. From germline, CDR1 is DFQATT and CDR2 SNEGSKA (reference sequence). The CDR3 nucleotides read TGCAGTGCTTCCAGGGACACAGTTATGCAGTATTTT. Translating gives CSASRDTVMQYF.

As for this clonotype: Given the absence of the conserved phenylalanine or tryptophan at the CDR3 end, a read error is likely. The DNA is left out, because the CDR3 cannot be placed on it with certainty; the CDR3 is given as TCRdb lists it. V gene TRBV6-5 combines with J gene TRBJ1-2; no DNA check was done on the table's D call, TRBD1. Germline V gene lookup returns CDR1 MNHEY and CDR2 SVGAGI. Inclusive of both ends, the CDR3 amounts to 13 amino acids. Here the CDR3 reads CASRAGTNYGYTL.

As regards this clonotype: Its ends do not fully match the called genes, so a read error is possible. The chain couples TRBV29-1 to TRBJ2-2, with TRBD2 matching over 7 bases. The length of the CDR3 is 14 residues. The germline V gene has CDR1 SQVTM and CDR2 ANQGSEA. The CDR3 region is CSLGGLTNNGELFF. DNA for the CDR3: TGCAGCCTTGGGGGACTAACGAACAACGGGGAGCTGTTTTTT.

Notes on this clonotype: This clone may be a read error of a much larger clone one base away. The chain combines TRBV20-1 with TRBJ2-7; TRBD1 matches at 10 bases. The CDR3 sequence is 13 residues long. V was clipped by 8 bases and J by 3 bases; unmatched bases: 7. CDR1 is DFQATT, CDR2 SNEGSKA, per germline (reference sequence). The CDR3 nucleotides read TGCAGTCATCCGGGACAGGGGAGCTACGAGCAGTACTTC. Protein product: CSHPGQGSYEQYF.

This chain joins TRBV6-6 and TRBJ1-1; D is perhaps TRBD1 (6 bases). Germline values: CDR1 MNHNY, CDR2 SVGAGI (reference sequence). The CDR3 consists of 14 residues. CDR3 nucleotide sequence: TGTGTCAGAGGCCCCGGGACAACTAACACTGAAGCTTTCTTT. Translated: CVRGPGTTNTEAFF.

The chain links TRBV12-3 or TRBV12-4 to TRBJ2-1, with D perhaps given as TRBD1 or TRBD2 (5 bases each). V was pared by 6 bases and J by 9 bases, with 21 bases between. CDR3 length: 15 residues. The CDR3 loop reads CASSSPGRGYIEQFF. The DNA of the CDR3 is TGTGCCAGCAGCTCCCCGGGACGGGGATATATTGAGCAGTTCTTC.

The CDR3 nucleotides are TGTGCCAGCAGTGGATGGAACTTGGGAGAGACCCGATACTTC. Residues: CASSGWNLGETRYF. The V gene is TRBV6-5, the J gene TRBJ2-5; a possible D gene is TRBD2 (5 bases). This CDR3 contains 14 residues. Germline V lookup: CDR1 MNHEY, CDR2 SVGAGI. V lost 5 bases and J lost 14, with 24 bases in between.

Points on this clonotype: A read error is possible here, since a much larger clone lies one base away. Likely a read error: the CDR3 ends without its conserved phenylalanine or tryptophan. J is TRBJ1-1 and V is TRBV20-1, with 7 bases matching TRBD1. Losses at the gene ends were 2 bases for V and 3 bases for J; bases not matched to a gene: 0. Germline V lookup: CDR1 DFQATT, CDR2 SNEGSKA (reference sequence). The CDR3 length is 12 residues. The CDR3 region has the DNA TGCAGTGCTAGAACAGGGGACACTGAAGCTTTCCTT. As protein: CSARTGDTEAFL.

Turning to this clonotype: A much larger clone sits a single nucleotide away, making a read error possible. V gene TRBV5-1 combines with J gene TRBJ2-7; D might be TRBD1 (6 bases). The CDR3 length is 15 residues. CDR1 SGHRS and CDR2 YFSETQ come from the germline V gene. CDR3 coding DNA: TGCACCAGCAGCTTGCAAGACAGGTTCTCCTACGAGCAGTACTTC. This sequence encodes CTSSLQDRFSYEQYF.

With respect to this clonotype: One junction end disagrees with the germline gene, perhaps due to a read error. The chain links TRBV11-2 to TRBJ2-2; D possibly uses TRBD1 or TRBD2 (7 bases each). The V gene's germline CDR1 is SGHAT and CDR2 FQNNGV. CDR3 length equals 15 residues. The CDR3 protein is CASSGFQGGNTGSCF. Here the CDR3 DNA reads TGTGCCAGCAGTGGATTCCAGGGGGGGAACACCGGGAGCTGTTTT. Full variable domain (rest looked up from reference TRBV11-2 and TRBJ2-2): EAGVAQSPRYKIIEKRQSVAFWCNPISGHATLYWYQQILGQGPKLLIQFQNNGVVDDSQLPKDRFSAERLKGVDSTLKIQPAKLEDSAVYLCASSGFQGGNTGSCFGEGSRLTVL.

This clonotype came up a few times. This chain connects TRBV7-2 to TRBJ2-2; D might be TRBD2 (6 bases). The CDR3 covers 14 residues. The ends were cut back, 9 bases at V and 4 bases at J, with 15 bases in the middle. Germline V gene sequence: CDR1 SGHTA, CDR2 FQGNSA. The CDR3 here is CASYGRTSTGELFF. CDR3 in DNA: TGTGCCAGTTACGGGAGAACTTCCACCGGGGAGCTGTTTTTT.

This clonotype was counted once. Because the CDR3 is missing its conserved closing phenylalanine or tryptophan, this is likely a read error. The chain links TRBV4-1 to TRBJ2-7; possible D gene TRBD1, 6 bases. CDR3 length equals 16 residues. The germline V gene encodes CDR1 MGHRA and CDR2 YSYEKL. With 2 bases removed from V and 3 bases from J, the gap between germline ends came to 17 bases. CDR3 in DNA: TGCGCCAGCAGCCAAACCCCACAGGGTTTGTGCTACGAGCAGTACTCC. This sequence encodes CASSQTPQGLCYEQYS.

In regard to this clonotype: No conserved phenylalanine or tryptophan ends this CDR3, so it is likely a read error. The V call is TRBV4-1, the J call TRBJ2-1; TRBD1 agrees at 10 bases. From germline, CDR1 is MGHRA and CDR2 YSYEKL. The CDR3 contains 16 residues. CDR3 DNA: TGCGTCAGCAGCCCCAGCAGGGGACAGGGGTACAATGAGCAGTTCATC. Its protein is CVSSPSRGQGYNEQFI.

In the case of this clonotype: This may arise from a read error, as a much more abundant clone is one base away. The genes are TRBV5-1 and TRBJ2-2; 10 bases fit TRBD2. From germline, CDR1 is SGHRS and CDR2 YFSETQ. This CDR3 is 16 amino acids long. Here the CDR3 reads CASSLVLAGATGEMFF. The CDR3 bases are TGCGCCAGCAGCTTGGTTCTAGCGGGAGCGACCGGGGAGATGTTTTTT.